This TCR beta chain was sequenced during a study of blood T cell repertoires in COVID-19. The wider study: From the United States, Italy and Spain came samples of acute and convalescent COVID-19. The cDNA or gDNA used as material had been derived from T cells, B-cell-depleted T cells, or PBMCs.

Source study methods: Nucleated cell number was recorded as an estimate derived from reference gene primer amplification. Here immunoSEQ multiplex PCR was the method, and the copy in TCRdb shows in-frame clones only, minus some. V and J calls and clone size are those listed in that table; D and trimming were worked out from the DNA. The table has approximately 200,000 clones, around 86% seen once. Losses at the gene ends were 0 bases for V and 4 bases for J; bases not matched to a gene: 0. Germline V gives CDR1 KGHSH, CDR2 LQKENI. The CDR3 has 15 amino acids. This sequence originates from a woman younger than 45 with active or convalescent COVID-19. This chain links TRBV18 with TRBJ1-4, with TRBD1 matching over 9 bases. Sequencing was performed on peripheral blood. The CDR3 reads CASSPPDRGNEKLFF. The CDR3 DNA sequence: TGTGCCAGCTCACCACCGGACAGGGGTAATGAAAAACTGTTTTTT.